The 22 T cell receptor beta chains below all came from one sample that was sequenced in a study of regulatory T cells in long-lasting Graves disease. Time point: newly diagnosed GD, antithyroid drugs for less than 3 months. The TCR library was made from RNA extracted from PBMCs. Arm-PCR of CDR3 regions and iRepertoire HTBI primers were used to build TCR beta libraries. TCRdb fed the multiplex PCR reads into MiXCR, producing one record per CDR3 protein. The sample yields roughly 420,000 distinct CDR3 sequences, 15% to 19% seen once. The sequencing used peripheral blood mononuclear cells (PBMCs), collected at new diagnosis, from a patient treated with antithyroid drugs. The receptor source for this set is a female donor with Graves disease.

This clonotype has at least ten counts. The J gene is TRBJ2-1, the V gene TRBV11-2; 9 bases align to TRBD2. Looked up from germline, CDR1 is SGHAT and CDR2 is FQNNGV. CDR3 length: 17 amino acids. After removal of 1 base from V and 5 bases from J, the junction contained 9 bases not matched to a gene. For the CDR3, the DNA is TGTGCCAGCAGCTTAGGGAAAAGACTAGCGGAGAACAATGAGCAGTTCTTC. Translating gives CASSLGKRLAENNEQFF.

This clonotype was seen only a few times. The chain joins TRBV12-5 to TRBJ2-3; D unresolved. The germline V gene has CDR1 LGHNT and CDR2 FRNRAP. The CDR3 length is 12 residues. Trimming took off 0 bases at V and 2 bases at J, with 0 bases between the two ends. The CDR3 reads CASGLVTDTQYF. The CDR3 DNA sequence: TGTGCTAGTGGTTTGGTCACAGATACGCAGTATTTT.

Note on this clonotype: A read error may be the cause here, since a much bigger clone is one base away. This sequence joins TRBV28 and TRBJ1-1; D possibly corresponds to TRBD1 (5 bases). V dropped 11 bases and J dropped 10 bases, with 23 bases sitting between them. Germline V gene sequence: CDR1 MDHEN, CDR2 SYDVKM. The CDR3 has 13 residues. CDR3 sequence: CAGGDPSGEGAFF. In DNA, the CDR3 is TGTGCCGGCGGCGACCCTTCGGGGGAGGGAGCTTTCTTT.

Comments on this clonotype: This likely traces to a read error, being one base from a far larger clone. This rearrangement joins TRBV7-2 to TRBJ1-2; D is perhaps TRBD1 (6 bases). The CDR3 contains 13 residues. CDR1 is SGHTA, CDR2 FQGNSA, per germline. CDR3 residues: CACSEDRNYGYTF. The CDR3 DNA is TGTGCCTGCAGTGAAGACAGGAACTATGGCTACACCTTC. Supplemented by reference TRBV7-2 and TRBJ1-2, the full variable domain reads GAGVSQSPSNKVTEKGKDVELRCDPISGHTALYWYRQSLGQGLEFLIYFQGNSAPDKSGLPSDRFSAERTGGSVSTLTIQRTQQEDSAVYLCACSEDRNYGYTFGSGTRLTVV.

Many counts were recorded for this clonotype. The V gene is TRBV5-1, the J gene TRBJ2-3, with unresolved D. Trimming left V 0 bases short and J 4 bases short, with 12 bases between. From germline, CDR1 is SGHRS and CDR2 YFSETQ. This CDR3 has 15 residues. CDR3 DNA: TGCGCCAGCAGCTTGGAGAACAGACCCCCAGATACGCAGTATTTT. Translation: CASSLENRPPDTQYF.

The chain uses TRBV6-2 or TRBV6-3 and TRBJ1-2; maybe TRBD1 (5 bases). The V and J ends lost 7 bases and 7 bases respectively, with 13 bases between them. Germline assignment: CDR1 MNHEY and CDR2 SVGEGT. This CDR3 region has 12 residues. CDR3 sequence (DNA): TGTGCCAGCAAGGAGTCAGGGCTTGGCTACACCTTC. It translates to CASKESGLGYTF.

This clonotype was recorded at least ten times. This sequence joins TRBV29-1 and TRBJ2-7; TRBD1 or TRBD2 may be the D gene (5 bases each). Germline V gene sequence: CDR1 SQVTM, CDR2 ANQGSEA. V lost 4 bases to trimming and J lost 5 bases, with 18 bases between them. The CDR3 consists of 14 residues. Here the CDR3 DNA reads TGCAGCGTTGCGAGGGGTTTCGGGGCCAACGAGCAGTACTTC. Amino acids: CSVARGFGANEQYF.

Only a few counts were recorded for this clonotype. A single base separates this from a much larger clone, so it may be a read error. Without the conserved terminal phenylalanine or tryptophan, this CDR3 likely stems from a read error. CDR3 nucleotides: TGTGCCAGCAGCCCGGGACTAGCGGGAGTTCGTGAGCAGTTCTCC. Translated, it gives CASSPGLAGVREQFS. V gene TRBV7-3 combines with J gene TRBJ2-1; 14 bases match TRBD2. Germline CDR1 is SGHTA and CDR2 is FQGTGA. Trimming removed 5 bases from V and 9 bases from J; junction bases left unmatched: 6. This CDR3 region has 15 residues.

There are many counts of this clonotype. This chain connects TRBV5-4 to TRBJ1-1; D is unresolved. Trimming stripped 4 bases from V and 1 base from J, with 14 bases between. This CDR3 has 15 amino acids. Germline CDR1 and CDR2: SGHNT and YYREEE (reference sequence). CDR3 nucleotides: TGTGCCAGCAGCCCCTCGGGAGCCCGGAACACTGAAGCTTTCTTT. Translating it yields CASSPSGARNTEAFF.

As regards this clonotype: A much larger clone differs by one base, so this may be a read error. The rearrangement joins TRBV7-3 to TRBJ1-6; D is unresolved. This CDR3 has 15 amino acids. Trimming left V 1 base short and J 11 bases short, with 15 bases between. Germline V gives CDR1 SGHTA, CDR2 FQGTGA. The CDR3, as DNA: TGTGCCAGCAGCTTAATGGTCGGGGTGAATCCACCCCTCCACTTT. Residues: CASSLMVGVNPPLHF.

Note on this clonotype: One base separates it from a far larger clone, so it is likely a read error. The J gene is TRBJ1-2, the V gene TRBV11-3, with a tentative D call TRBD1 (5 bases). This CDR3 comprises 14 residues. Germline lookup yields CDR1 SGHNT and CDR2 YENEEA. The CDR3 DNA reads TGTGCCTGCAGGTCCTCAGGGATAAACTATGGCTACACCTTC. Amino acid sequence: CACRSSGINYGYTF.

A few counts support this clonotype. The DNA of the CDR3 is TGCGCCAGCAGCGTGTCGGGGGTTGGCGGGGAGCTGTTTTTT. As protein: CASSVSGVGGELFF. The chain carries TRBV10-1 and TRBJ2-2; tentative D call: TRBD2 (6 bases). This CDR3 is 14 amino acids long. The V end was cut by 6 bases, the J end by 7 bases, with 15 bases between. Germline loops: CDR1 WNHNN, CDR2 SYGVQD (reference sequence).

This clonotype was seen ten or more times. The chain joins TRBV20-1 to TRBJ2-5; the match to TRBD1 covers 10 bases. V lost 6 bases to trimming and J lost 5 bases; unmatched junction nucleotides: 9. The CDR3 runs 14 residues. The germline gives CDR1 DFQATT, CDR2 SNEGSKA (reference sequence). CDR3 region: CSARRQGAMETQYF. CDR3 in DNA: TGCAGTGCAAGAAGACAGGGGGCGATGGAGACCCAGTACTTC.

The table lists this clonotype with a few counts. The rearrangement links TRBV12-3 or TRBV12-4 to TRBJ2-5; D may correspond to TRBD1 or TRBD2 (6 bases each). Trimming pared 1 base from V and 5 bases from J, leaving 14 bases between. There are 15 residues in the CDR3. Here the CDR3 reads CASSLGGASGETQYF. In DNA form, the CDR3 reads TGTGCCAGCAGTTTAGGGGGGGCCAGTGGGGAGACCCAGTACTTC.

This clonotype was seen at least ten times. This sequence joins TRBV5-1 and TRBJ2-3, with 16 bases lining up with TRBD2. Trimming at V came to 7 bases and at J to 3 bases, leaving 8 bases not matched to a gene. Germline CDR1 is SGHRS and CDR2 is YFSETQ. This CDR3 is 17 amino acids long. CDR3 region: CASAGLAGGVSTDTQYF. Here the CDR3 DNA reads TGCGCCAGCGCGGGACTAGCGGGAGGGGTATCAACAGATACGCAGTATTTT. Full variable domain (rest looked up from reference TRBV5-1 and TRBJ2-3): KAGVTQTPRYLIKTRGQQVTLSCSPISGHRSVSWYQQTPGQGLQFLFEYFSETQRNKGNFPGRFSGRQFSNSRSEMNVSTLELGDSALYLCASAGLAGGVSTDTQYFGPGTRLTVL.

The rearrangement joins TRBV9 to TRBJ2-7; 11 bases align to TRBD2. CDR3 length: 14 residues. The junction had 11 bases not matched to a gene; V was cut back by 8 bases and J by 7 bases. Per germline, CDR1 SGDLS and CDR2 YYNGEE. Written as DNA, the CDR3 is TGTGCCAGAATAATAGCGGGAGGGCCCGATGAGCAGTACTTC. It is translated as CARIIAGGPDEQYF.

This clonotype was detected ten times or more. The gene calls are TRBV11-2 and TRBJ1-5; no definite D call. This CDR3 has 15 amino acids. The V gene's germline CDR1 is SGHAT and CDR2 FQNNGV. Trimming shortened V by 0 bases and J by 4 bases, and 10 bases separated the two germline ends. The DNA for the CDR3 is TGTGCCAGCAGCTTAGAAGGGTCCCATAATCAGCCCCAGCATTTT. Encoded protein: CASSLEGSHNQPQHF.

This clonotype was observed at least ten times. This sequence joins TRBV2 and TRBJ1-2; 8 bases are a match to TRBD1. J lost 8 bases, V lost 3 bases, and 5 bases had no gene match. Germline CDR1 is SNHLY and CDR2 is FYNNEI. The CDR3 has 13 amino acids. In DNA, the CDR3 is TGTGCCAGCAGTGAGGGGACAGGATACGGCTACACCTTC. Amino acids: CASSEGTGYGYTF.

This clonotype appeared many times. V and J are TRBV27 and TRBJ1-5, with unresolved D. There are 15 residues in the CDR3. Deletions cut 3 bases from V and 3 bases from J, with 12 bases between. CDR1 and CDR2 from the germline V gene are MNHEY and SMNVEV (reference sequence). The CDR3 reads CASSFDGLVNQPQHF. CDR3 in DNA: TGTGCCAGCAGTTTTGATGGCCTAGTCAATCAGCCCCAGCATTTT.

This clonotype was observed a handful of times. The chain couples TRBV2 to TRBJ1-4, with unresolved D. The germline V gene has CDR1 SNHLY and CDR2 FYNNEI. The CDR3 has 14 amino acids. The V end was cut by 5 bases, the J end by 2 bases, with 9 bases between. The CDR3 DNA reads as TGTGCCAGCAGTTCGATGGGGACTAATGAAAAACTGTTTTTT. It translates to CASSSMGTNEKLFF.

At least ten counts were recorded for this clonotype. J is TRBJ2-2 and V is TRBV7-3, with a tentative D call TRBD1 (6 bases). The V gene lost 2 bases and the J gene lost 0 bases, with 10 bases spanning the gap. The CDR3 consists of 16 residues. Germline CDR1 is SGHTA and CDR2 is FQGTGA. For the CDR3, the DNA is TGTGCCAGCAGCTTAGCCCAGGGGACGAACACCGGGGAGCTGTTTTTT. It translates to CASSLAQGTNTGELFF. Supplemented by reference TRBV7-3 and TRBJ2-2, the full variable domain reads GAGVSQTPSNKVTEKGKYVELRCDPISGHTALYWYRQSLGQGPEFLIYFQGTGAADDSGLPNDRFFAVRPEGSVSTLKIQRTERGDSAVYLCASSLAQGTNTGELFFGEGSRLTVL.

This clonotype was detected many times. The V gene is TRBV7-2, the J gene TRBJ2-1; 13 bases are a match to TRBD2. CDR1 is SGHTA, CDR2 FQGNSA, per germline. V dropped 5 bases and J dropped 7; count of bases not matched to a gene: 8. The CDR3 is 16 amino acids. The CDR3 DNA reads TGTGCCAGCAGCATATGGACTAGCGGGAGTGGAAATGAGCAGTTCTTC. Protein product: CASSIWTSGSGNEQFF.